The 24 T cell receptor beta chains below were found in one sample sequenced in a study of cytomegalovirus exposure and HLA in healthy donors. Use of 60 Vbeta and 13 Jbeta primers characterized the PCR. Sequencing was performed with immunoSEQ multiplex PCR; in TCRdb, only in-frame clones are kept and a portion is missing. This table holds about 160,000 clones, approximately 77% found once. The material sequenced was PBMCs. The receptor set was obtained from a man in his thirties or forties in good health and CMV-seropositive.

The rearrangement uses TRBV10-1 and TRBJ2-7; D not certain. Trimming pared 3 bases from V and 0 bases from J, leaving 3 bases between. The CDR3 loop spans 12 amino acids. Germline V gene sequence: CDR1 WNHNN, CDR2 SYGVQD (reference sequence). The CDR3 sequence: CASSDSSYEQYF. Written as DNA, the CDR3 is TGCGCCAGCAGTGACAGCTCCTACGAGCAGTACTTC.

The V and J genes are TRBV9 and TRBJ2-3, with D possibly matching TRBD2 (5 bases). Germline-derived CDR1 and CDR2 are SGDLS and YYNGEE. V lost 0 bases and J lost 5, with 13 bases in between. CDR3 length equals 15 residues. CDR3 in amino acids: CASSVAEGRRDTQYF. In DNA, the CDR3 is TGTGCCAGCAGCGTAGCTGAGGGAAGGAGAGATACGCAGTATTTT.

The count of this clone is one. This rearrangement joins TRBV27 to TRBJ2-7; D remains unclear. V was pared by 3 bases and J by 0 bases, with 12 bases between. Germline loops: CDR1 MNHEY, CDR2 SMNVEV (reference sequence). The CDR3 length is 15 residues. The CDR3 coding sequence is TGTGCCAGCAGTTTCCTGCCAGGTAGCTCCTACGAGCAGTACTTC. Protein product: CASSFLPGSSYEQYF.

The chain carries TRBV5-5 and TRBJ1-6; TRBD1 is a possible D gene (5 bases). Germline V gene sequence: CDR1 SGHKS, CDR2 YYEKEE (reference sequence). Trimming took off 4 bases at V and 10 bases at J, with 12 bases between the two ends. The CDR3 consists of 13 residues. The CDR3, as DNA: TGTGCCAGCAGCCCGGACATAGGGTCACCCCTCCACTTT. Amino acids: CASSPDIGSPLHF.

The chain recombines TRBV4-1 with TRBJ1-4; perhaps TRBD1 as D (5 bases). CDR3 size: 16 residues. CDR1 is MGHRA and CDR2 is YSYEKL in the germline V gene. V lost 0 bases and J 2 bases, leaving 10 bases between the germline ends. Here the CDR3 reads CASSQDPSGTNEKLFF. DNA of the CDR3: TGCGCCAGCAGCCAAGATCCGTCAGGGACTAATGAAAAACTGTTTTTT.

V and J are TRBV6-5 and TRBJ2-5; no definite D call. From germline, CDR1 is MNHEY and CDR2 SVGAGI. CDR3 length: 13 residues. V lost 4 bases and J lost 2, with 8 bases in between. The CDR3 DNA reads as TGTGCCAGCAGTTGGGCCTATCAAGAGACCCAGTACTTC. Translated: CASSWAYQETQYF.

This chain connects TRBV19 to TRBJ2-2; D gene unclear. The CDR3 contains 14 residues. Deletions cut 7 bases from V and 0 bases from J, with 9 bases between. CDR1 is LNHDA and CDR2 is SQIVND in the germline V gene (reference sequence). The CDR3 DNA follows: TGTGCCAGTAATCGGGTCTCGAACACCGGGGAGCTGTTTTTT. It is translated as CASNRVSNTGELFF.

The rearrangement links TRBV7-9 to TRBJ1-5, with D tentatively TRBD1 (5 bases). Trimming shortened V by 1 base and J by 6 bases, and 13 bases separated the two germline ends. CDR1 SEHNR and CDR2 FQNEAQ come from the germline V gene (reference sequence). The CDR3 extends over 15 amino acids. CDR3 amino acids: CASSLDRQGTQPQHF. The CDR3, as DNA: TGTGCCAGCAGCTTAGACCGGCAGGGTACTCAGCCCCAGCATTTT.

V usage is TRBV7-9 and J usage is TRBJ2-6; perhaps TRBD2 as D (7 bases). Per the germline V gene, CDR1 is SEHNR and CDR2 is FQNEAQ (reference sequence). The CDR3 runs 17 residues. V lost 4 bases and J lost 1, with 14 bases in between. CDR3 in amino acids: CASSSEGGGSGANVLTF. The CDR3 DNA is TGTGCCAGCAGCTCGGAAGGGGGGGGATCTGGGGCCAACGTCCTGACTTTC. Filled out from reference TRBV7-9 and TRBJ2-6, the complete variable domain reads DTGVSQNPRHKITKRGQNVTFRCDPISEHNRLYWYRQTLGQGPEFLTYFQNEAQLEKSRLLSDRFSAERPKGSFSTLEIQRTEQGDSAMYLCASSSEGGGSGANVLTFGAGSRLTVL.

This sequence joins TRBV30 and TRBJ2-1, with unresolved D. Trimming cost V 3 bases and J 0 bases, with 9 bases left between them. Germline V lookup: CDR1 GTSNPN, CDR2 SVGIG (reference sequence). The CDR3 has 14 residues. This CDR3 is CAWSRESSYNEQFF. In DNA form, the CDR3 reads TGTGCCTGGAGCCGAGAGAGCTCCTACAATGAGCAGTTCTTC.

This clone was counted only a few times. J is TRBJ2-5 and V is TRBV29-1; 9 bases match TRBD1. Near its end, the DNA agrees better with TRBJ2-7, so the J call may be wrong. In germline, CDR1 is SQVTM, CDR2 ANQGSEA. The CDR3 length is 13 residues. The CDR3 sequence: CSVEGTGLYEQYF. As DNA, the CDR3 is TGCAGCGTTGAGGGGACAGGGCTTTACGAGCAGTACTTC.

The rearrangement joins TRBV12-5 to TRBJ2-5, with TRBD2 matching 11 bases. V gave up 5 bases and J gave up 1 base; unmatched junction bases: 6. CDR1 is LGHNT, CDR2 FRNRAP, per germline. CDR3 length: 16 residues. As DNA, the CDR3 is TGTGCTAGTGGTACCCCGGGACTAGCGGTCCAAGAGACCCAGTACTTC. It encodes CASGTPGLAVQETQYF.

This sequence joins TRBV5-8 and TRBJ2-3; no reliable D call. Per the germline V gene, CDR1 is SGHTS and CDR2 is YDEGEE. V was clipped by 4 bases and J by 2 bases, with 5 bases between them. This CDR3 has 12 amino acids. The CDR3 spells CASSRLTDTQYF. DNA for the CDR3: TGTGCCAGCAGCCGTCTCACAGATACGCAGTATTTT.

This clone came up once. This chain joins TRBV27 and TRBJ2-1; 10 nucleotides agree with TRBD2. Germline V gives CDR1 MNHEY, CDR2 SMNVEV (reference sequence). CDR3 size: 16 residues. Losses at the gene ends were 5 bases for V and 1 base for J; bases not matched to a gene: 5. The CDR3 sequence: CASSPPGLASYNEQFF. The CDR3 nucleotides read TGTGCCAGCAGTCCCCCGGGACTAGCGTCCTACAATGAGCAGTTCTTC.

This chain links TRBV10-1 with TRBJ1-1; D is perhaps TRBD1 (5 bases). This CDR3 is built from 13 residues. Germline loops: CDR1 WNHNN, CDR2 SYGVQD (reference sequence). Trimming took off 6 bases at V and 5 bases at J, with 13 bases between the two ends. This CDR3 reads CASRPGILTEAFF. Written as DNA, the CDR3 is TGCGCCAGCAGGCCAGGGATTTTGACTGAAGCTTTCTTT.

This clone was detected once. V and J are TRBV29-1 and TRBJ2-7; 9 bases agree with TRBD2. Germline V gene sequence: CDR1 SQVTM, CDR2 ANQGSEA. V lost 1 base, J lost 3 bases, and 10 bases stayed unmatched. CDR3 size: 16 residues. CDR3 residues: CSVEGGGLAGSYEQYF. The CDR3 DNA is TGCAGCGTTGAAGGTGGAGGGCTAGCGGGGAGCTACGAGCAGTACTTC.

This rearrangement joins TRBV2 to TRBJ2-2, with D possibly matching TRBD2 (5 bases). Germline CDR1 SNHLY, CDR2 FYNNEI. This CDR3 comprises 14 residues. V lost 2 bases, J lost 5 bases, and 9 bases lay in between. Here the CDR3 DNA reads TGTGCCAGCAGTGAACTCGGGGTTACCGGGGAGCTGTTTTTT. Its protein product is CASSELGVTGELFF.

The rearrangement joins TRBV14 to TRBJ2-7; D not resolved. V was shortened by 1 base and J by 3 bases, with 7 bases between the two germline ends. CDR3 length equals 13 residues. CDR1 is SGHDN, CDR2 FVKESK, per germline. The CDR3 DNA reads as TGTGCCAGCAGCCAAGGGCCGTACTACGAGCAGTACTTC. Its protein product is CASSQGPYYEQYF.

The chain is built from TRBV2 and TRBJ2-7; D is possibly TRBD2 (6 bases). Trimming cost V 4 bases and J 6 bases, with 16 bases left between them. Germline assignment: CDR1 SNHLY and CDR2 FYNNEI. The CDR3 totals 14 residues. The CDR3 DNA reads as TGTGCCAGCAGTGGACTAGTCTACCTTCGCGAGCAGTACTTC. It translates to CASSGLVYLREQYF.

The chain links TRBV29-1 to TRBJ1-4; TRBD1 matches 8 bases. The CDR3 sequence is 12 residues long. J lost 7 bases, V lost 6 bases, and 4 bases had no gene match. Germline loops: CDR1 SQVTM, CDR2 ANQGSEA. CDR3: CSVEQGGEKLFF. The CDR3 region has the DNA TGCAGCGTAGAACAGGGGGGTGAAAAACTGTTTTTT.

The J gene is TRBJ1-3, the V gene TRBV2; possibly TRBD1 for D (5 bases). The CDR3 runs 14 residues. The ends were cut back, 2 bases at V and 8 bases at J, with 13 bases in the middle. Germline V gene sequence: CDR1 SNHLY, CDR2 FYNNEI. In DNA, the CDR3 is TGTGCCAGCAGTGAAAGGGGCCGCGTGGACACCATATATTTT. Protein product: CASSERGRVDTIYF. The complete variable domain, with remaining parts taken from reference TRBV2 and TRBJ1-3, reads EPEVTQTPSHQVTQMGQEVILRCVPISNHLYFYWYRQILGQKVEFLVSFYNNEISEKSEIFDDQFSVERPDGSNFTLKIRSTKLEDSAMYFCASSERGRVDTIYFGEGSWLTVV.

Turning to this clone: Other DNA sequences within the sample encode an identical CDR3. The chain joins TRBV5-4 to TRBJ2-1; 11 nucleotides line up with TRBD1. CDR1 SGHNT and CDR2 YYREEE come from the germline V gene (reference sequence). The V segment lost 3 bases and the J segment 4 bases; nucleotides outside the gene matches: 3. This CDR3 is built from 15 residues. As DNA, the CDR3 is TGTGCCAGCAGCTCCCGGGACAGGGGGTACAATGAGCAGTTCTTC. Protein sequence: CASSSRDRGYNEQFF.

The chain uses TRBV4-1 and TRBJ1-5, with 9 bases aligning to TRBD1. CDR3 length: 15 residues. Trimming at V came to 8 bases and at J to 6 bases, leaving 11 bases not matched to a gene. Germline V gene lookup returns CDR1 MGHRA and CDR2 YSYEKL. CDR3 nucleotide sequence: TGCGCCAGCGGGCTACCGGGACAGGGAACTCAGCCCCAGCATTTT. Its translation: CASGLPGQGTQPQHF.

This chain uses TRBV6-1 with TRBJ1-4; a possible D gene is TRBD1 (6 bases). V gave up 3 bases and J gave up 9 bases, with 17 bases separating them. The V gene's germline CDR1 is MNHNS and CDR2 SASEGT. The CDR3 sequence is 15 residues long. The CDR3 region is CASSEGSGTSQKLFF. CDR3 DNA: TGTGCCAGCAGTGAGGGTTCCGGGACAAGCCAAAAACTGTTTTTT.